The rows below give T cell receptor beta chains drawn from one sample of a study of blood T cell repertoires in COVID-19. Some clones are missing from TCRdb's copy, which holds only in-frame ones; the method was immunoSEQ multiplex PCR. This sample has 200,000 or so clones; 80% to 90% occur once, and the top ten carry around 3%. The sequencing input was peripheral blood. The source of these receptors is a man aged 55 to 69 with acute or convalescent COVID-19. The CDR3 runs from the conserved cysteine through the conserved F or W. Each record gives: CDR3 protein, CDR3 DNA, D gene, CDR3 length, clone size, J gene, V gene. The D gene is left open where the match is weak. Some rows have no size entry. The others give once, few or many, or a class for an expanded clone.

cdr3_aa: CAITLGQGRNTEAFF; cdr3_nt: TGTGCCATCACTCTTGGCCAGGGGCGGAACACTGAAGCTTTCTTT; d_call: NA; cdr3_length: 15; clone_size: once; j_call: TRBJ1-1; v_call: TRBV10-3
cdr3_aa: CASSQETSGANTGELFF; cdr3_nt: TGTGCCAGCAGCCAAGAAACTAGCGGAGCGAACACCGGGGAGCTGTTTTTT; d_call: TRBD2; cdr3_length: 17; clone_size: NA; j_call: TRBJ2-2; v_call: TRBV3-1/TRBV3-2
cdr3_aa: CASSSSPRSDNEQFF; cdr3_nt: TGCGCCAGCAGCTCCTCCCCGCGTTCGGACAATGAGCAGTTCTTC; d_call: NA; cdr3_length: 15; clone_size: NA; j_call: TRBJ2-1; v_call: TRBV5-1
cdr3_aa: CASSARLAGGPDEQYF; cdr3_nt: TGTGCCAGCAGCGCCAGACTAGCGGGAGGTCCCGACGAGCAGTACTTC; d_call: TRBD2; cdr3_length: 16; clone_size: NA; j_call: TRBJ2-7; v_call: TRBV9
cdr3_aa: CASSRSTSGSSYEQYF; cdr3_nt: TGCGCCAGCAGCCGCTCCACTAGCGGGAGCTCCTACGAGCAGTACTTC; d_call: TRBD2; cdr3_length: 16; clone_size: NA; j_call: TRBJ2-7; v_call: TRBV4-1
cdr3_aa: CASRTRLTATYEQYF; cdr3_nt: TGTGCCAGCAGGACCCGACTTACTGCTACCTACGAGCAGTACTTC; d_call: NA; cdr3_length: 15; clone_size: NA; j_call: TRBJ2-7; v_call: TRBV28
cdr3_aa: CASSFGLGYEQYF; cdr3_nt: TGTGCCAGCAGCTTTGGACTAGGGTACGAGCAGTACTTC; d_call: TRBD2; cdr3_length: 13; clone_size: once; j_call: TRBJ2-7; v_call: TRBV7-8
cdr3_aa: CAWSVRGGSSYNEQFF; cdr3_nt: TGTGCCTGGAGTGTACGGGGGGGATCCTCCTACAATGAGCAGTTCTTC; d_call: TRBD2; cdr3_length: 16; clone_size: NA; j_call: TRBJ2-1; v_call: TRBV30
cdr3_aa: CASSRTGQGKAEAFF; cdr3_nt: TGTGCCAGCAGTCGTACAGGACAGGGAAAGGCTGAAGCTTTCTTT; d_call: TRBD1; cdr3_length: 15; clone_size: NA; j_call: TRBJ1-1; v_call: TRBV6-2/TRBV6-3
cdr3_aa: CASSFHKRGGQPQHF; cdr3_nt: TGTGCCAGCAGTTTCCATAAAAGGGGCGGCCAGCCCCAGCATTTT; d_call: NA; cdr3_length: 15; clone_size: NA; j_call: TRBJ1-5; v_call: TRBV28
cdr3_aa: CASSEKGSGKRYF; cdr3_nt: TGTGCCAGCAGCGAGAAGGGTAGCGGGAAGCGGTATTTT; d_call: TRBD2; cdr3_length: 13; clone_size: NA; j_call: TRBJ2-3; v_call: TRBV9
cdr3_aa: CASSYYRGNTIYF; cdr3_nt: TGTGCCAGCAGTTACTACAGAGGAAACACCATATATTTT; d_call: NA; cdr3_length: 13; clone_size: NA; j_call: TRBJ1-3; v_call: TRBV6-6
cdr3_aa: CASTKARGGSYEQYF; cdr3_nt: TGTGCCAGCACCAAGGCCCGAGGGGGCTCCTACGAGCAGTACTTC; d_call: NA; cdr3_length: 15; clone_size: NA; j_call: TRBJ2-7; v_call: TRBV27
cdr3_aa: CASSEVWGQGHYEQYF; cdr3_nt: TGTGCCAGCAGTGAAGTATGGGGACAGGGTCACTACGAGCAGTACTTC; d_call: TRBD1; cdr3_length: 16; clone_size: NA; j_call: TRBJ2-7; v_call: TRBV6-1
cdr3_aa: CSVEGGVRTDTQYF; cdr3_nt: TGCAGCGTTGAAGGAGGAGTACGGACAGATACGCAGTATTTT; d_call: NA; cdr3_length: 14; clone_size: NA; j_call: TRBJ2-3; v_call: TRBV29-1
cdr3_aa: CASGAASGRRNEQYF; cdr3_nt: TGTGCCAGCGGAGCGGCTAGCGGGAGGAGGAACGAGCAGTACTTC; d_call: TRBD2; cdr3_length: 15; clone_size: NA; j_call: TRBJ2-7; v_call: TRBV28
cdr3_aa: CASSRTSPQEAQYF; cdr3_nt: TGTGCCAGCAGCCGGACTAGCCCCCAAGAGGCCCAGTACTTC; d_call: TRBD2; cdr3_length: 14; clone_size: NA; j_call: TRBJ2-5; v_call: TRBV2
cdr3_aa: CASGGGLSYEQYF; cdr3_nt: TGTGCCTCGGGAGGGGGGCTCTCCTACGAGCAGTACTTC; d_call: TRBD2; cdr3_length: 13; clone_size: NA; j_call: TRBJ2-7; v_call: TRBV19
cdr3_aa: CASSLGSSGVYNEQFF; cdr3_nt: TGCGCCAGCAGCTTGGGGTCTAGCGGGGTATACAATGAGCAGTTCTTC; d_call: TRBD2; cdr3_length: 16; clone_size: NA; j_call: TRBJ2-1; v_call: TRBV5-1
cdr3_aa: CAISAGGASSYEQYF; cdr3_nt: TGTGCCATCAGTGCGGGCGGGGCAAGCTCCTACGAGCAGTACTTC; d_call: NA; cdr3_length: 15; clone_size: NA; j_call: TRBJ2-7; v_call: TRBV10-3
cdr3_aa: CASSQVGLSGNTIYF; cdr3_nt: TGTGCCAGCAGCCAAGTGGGCCTCTCTGGAAACACCATATATTTT; d_call: NA; cdr3_length: 15; clone_size: NA; j_call: TRBJ1-3; v_call: TRBV3-1/TRBV3-2
cdr3_aa: CASSIDRLAGGDEQFF; cdr3_nt: TGTGCCAGTAGTATAGATCGACTAGCGGGAGGTGATGAGCAGTTCTTC; d_call: TRBD2; cdr3_length: 16; clone_size: NA; j_call: TRBJ2-1; v_call: TRBV19
cdr3_aa: CASSELLAGHTKETQYF; cdr3_nt: TGTGCCAGCAGCGAACTGCTAGCGGGACATACTAAAGAGACCCAGTACTTC; d_call: TRBD2; cdr3_length: 17; clone_size: NA; j_call: TRBJ2-5; v_call: TRBV5-8
cdr3_aa: CAISESGTSSYEQYF; cdr3_nt: TGTGCCATCAGTGAGTCTGGAACTAGCTCCTACGAGCAGTACTTC; d_call: NA; cdr3_length: 15; clone_size: NA; j_call: TRBJ2-7; v_call: TRBV10-3
cdr3_aa: CASSSPGKGNYGYTF; cdr3_nt: TGTGCCAGCAGCTCCCCAGGGAAGGGTAACTATGGCTACACCTTC; d_call: NA; cdr3_length: 15; clone_size: NA; j_call: TRBJ1-2; v_call: TRBV7-9
cdr3_aa: CASPSRQGQGAPEAFF; cdr3_nt: TGTGCCAGCCCATCCCGCCAGGGACAGGGGGCCCCTGAAGCTTTCTTT; d_call: TRBD1; cdr3_length: 16; clone_size: NA; j_call: TRBJ1-1; v_call: TRBV28
cdr3_aa: CASSLSEDIRPYEQYF; cdr3_nt: TGTGCCAGCAGTTTATCGGAGGATATTAGGCCCTACGAGCAGTACTTC; d_call: NA; cdr3_length: 16; clone_size: NA; j_call: TRBJ2-7; v_call: TRBV27